The 2 T cell receptor beta chains reported below all come from one sample, sequenced in a study of human T cells and chemical hapten exposure. Time point described: pre-sensitization, week 0. Documented treatment: therapeutic diphenylcyclopropenone sensitization with weekly scalp DPC. Unseparated into fractions, whole blood served as the source from which total RNA was extracted. TCRdb re-called the RACE reads through MiXCR, storing one row per CDR3 protein. This table has 40,000 or so distinct CDR3 sequences, roughly an eighth appearing once. Sequencing was performed on whole blood, taken in connection with sensitization to the hapten diphenylcyclopropenone (DPC). The receptors were sampled from a woman aged 40-49 years with alopecia areata. Some clones in this sample may be carry-over from other donors' samples.

In this sample, this clonotype turned up many times. V gene TRBV5-1 combines with J gene TRBJ2-7; D is ambiguous. Germline V gene sequence: CDR1 SGHRS, CDR2 YFSETQ. The V and J ends lost 0 bases and 3 bases respectively, with 10 bases between them. CDR3 length: 14 residues. CDR3 in amino acids: CASSLVGSDYEQYF. Here the CDR3 DNA reads TGCGCCAGCAGCTTGGTAGGGTCCGACTACGAGCAGTACTTC.

This clonotype was seen many times. This sequence joins TRBV20-1 and TRBJ2-1; D uncertain. Germline CDR1 DFQATT, CDR2 SNEGSKA (reference sequence). The CDR3 consists of 15 residues. V was pared by 1 base and J by 2 bases, with 12 bases between. Here the CDR3 DNA reads TGCAGTGCTAGAGCCCCTAGTAATACCTACAATGAGCAGTTCTTC. This gives the protein CSARAPSNTYNEQFF.